The T cell receptor (beta chain) under discussion was sequenced for a study of cytomegalovirus exposure and HLA in healthy donors. General study findings and limits: As a later analysis revealed, most CMV-associated TCR beta chains appeared HLA-restricted. A few chains linked to CMV were shown in vitro to be specific for CMV antigens.

Of note for this clone: Antigen unknown.

13 Jbeta primers and 60 Vbeta primers were used for the PCR. Source study methods: About 9.9 million of the 80 million or so unique TCR beta chains counted in a later analysis were shared. Produced via immunoSEQ multiplex PCR; TCRdb's table is partial and in-frame only. V and J calls and clone size are given by that table; D and trimming were obtained from the DNA. The sample includes just over 95,000 clones, approximately 77% of them seen just once. The CDR3 covers 16 residues. Trimming removed 3 bases from V and 1 base from J; junction bases left unmatched: 5. Sequences were obtained from PBMCs. This clonotype was sampled from a middle-aged woman in good health and CMV-seronegative. The rearrangement joins TRBV23-1 to TRBJ1-5, with 8 bases lining up with TRBD1. TRBV23-1 is filed as an ORF, its function uncertain. CDR3 protein: CASSHPDRDSNQPQHF. The CDR3 bases are TGCGCCAGCAGTCACCCGGACAGGGACAGCAATCAGCCCCAGCATTTT.